This T cell receptor (beta chain) was profiled in a study of human T cells and chemical hapten exposure. J gave up 3 bases and V 8 bases, and 12 bases lay outside the gene matches. The germline CDR1 and CDR2 sequences are MDHEN and SYDVKM. CDR3 length equals 16 residues. The time point is: patch test 3, about 24 weeks after DPC sensitization. Treatment indicated: therapeutic diphenylcyclopropenone sensitization with weekly scalp DPC. TCRdb processed the RACE reads anew with MiXCR; each CDR3 protein has one entry. The repertoire holds some 90,000 distinct CDR3 sequences, with approximately 10% as singletons. This clonotype showed up just a few times.

The sample was whole blood, taken in connection with sensitization to the hapten diphenylcyclopropenone (DPC). The receptor was derived from a woman in her thirties with alopecia areata. Some clones in this sample may be carry-over from other donors' samples. This chain links TRBV28 with TRBJ2-2; TRBD2 matches 7 bases. This CDR3 reads CASLSAGAQDTGELFF. CDR3 nucleotides: TGTGCCAGCCTATCGGCGGGAGCCCAAGACACCGGGGAGCTGTTTTTT. Full variable domain (missing parts from reference TRBV28 and TRBJ2-2): DVKVTQSSRYLVKRTGEKVFLECVQDMDHENMFWYRQDPGLGLRLIYFSYDVKMKEKGDIPEGYSVSREKKERFSLILESASTNQTSMYLCASLSAGAQDTGELFFGEGSRLTVL.